This TCR beta chain is drawn from a study of blood T cells in healthy people across ages. Germline V gene sequence: CDR1 SGHTA, CDR2 FQGNSA. The trim removed 5 bases at V and 6 bases at J, leaving 9 bases unmatched. The CDR3 is 17 residues long. With a J-beta primer mix and a sample-barcoded 5' primer, a second PCR ran about 6 to 11 cycles. MiXCR, applied by TCRdb to the 5' RACE reads, yields one record per CDR3 protein. The sample has roughly 2 million distinct CDR3 sequences; about 49% are singletons. Study-level findings and limits: Those diversity estimates obtained from one million T cells were thought to be underestimates.

This clonotype has a handful of counts. Its specificity is not known. The clonotype comes from a woman between 40 and 55 years old in good health. The rearrangement links TRBV7-2 to TRBJ2-3; 15 nucleotides agree with TRBD2. The specimen sequenced was blood. CDR3 loop: CASSIWTSGGGVDTQYF. DNA of the CDR3: TGTGCCAGCAGCATTTGGACTAGCGGGGGGGGTGTGGATACGCAGTATTTT. The complete variable domain, with remaining parts taken from reference TRBV7-2 and TRBJ2-3, reads GAGVSQSPSNKVTEKGKDVELRCDPISGHTALYWYRQSLGQGLEFLIYFQGNSAPDKSGLPSDRFSAERTGGSVSTLTIQRTQQEDSAVYLCASSIWTSGGGVDTQYFGPGTRLTVL.